This T cell receptor (beta chain) stems from a study of blood T cell repertoires in COVID-19. Study information: Acute-phase and convalescent COVID-19 samples originated in the United States, Italy and Spain. T cells, B-cell-depleted T cells, or PBMCs supplied cDNA or gDNA.

Source study methods: Estimation of nucleated cell counts was performed using reference gene primer amplification. Libraries were prepared by immunoSEQ multiplex PCR; TCRdb keeps only in-frame clonotypes and omits some of them. Clone size and the V and J calls come from that table; the DNA yielded D and trimming. The profile covers about 75,000 clones, with about 88% appearing a single time and roughly 45% taken by the ten largest. This CDR3 is 15 amino acids long. Germline lookup yields CDR1 WSHSY and CDR2 SAAADI. V trimming: 6 bases; J trimming: 3 bases; junction bases outside the gene matches: 8. This chain joins TRBV10-2 and TRBJ2-1; TRBD2 agrees at 7 bases. The sequence came from a human donor in a cohort sampled during active COVID-19. Sequencing was carried out using peripheral blood. Here the CDR3 DNA reads TGCGCCAGCAGCCTGCGCTCGGGGGGCTACAATGAGCAGTTCTTC. Its protein is CASSLRSGGYNEQFF.